The rows below give T cell receptor beta chains drawn from one sample of a study of molecular identifiers for immune sequencing clone quantification. TCRdb recomputed calls from the PCR reads with MiXCR, one row per CDR3 protein. The data show about 640,000 distinct CDR3 sequences, 15% to 20% seen once. The sample taken for sequencing was naive CD8+ T cells from blood, with Jurkat cell RNA spiked in. These receptors were taken from a human donor in good health. Some libraries in this study had Jurkat cell RNA spiked in. The CDR3 runs from the conserved cysteine through the conserved F or W. The order of the fields is D gene, clone size, V gene, J gene, CDR3 protein, CDR3 DNA. The D gene is left open where the match is weak. Not all rows give a size; the values are once, few, many and, for expanded clones, a class.

D gene: NA; clone size: few; V gene: TRBV7-6; J gene: TRBJ2-5; CDR3 protein: CASSSGAAWETQYF; CDR3 DNA: TGTGCCAGCAGCTCTGGGGCTGCTTGGGAGACCCAGTACTTC
D gene: NA; clone size: many; V gene: TRBV6-2/TRBV6-3; J gene: TRBJ2-5; CDR3 protein: CASSFGPRLATQYF; CDR3 DNA: TGTGCCAGCAGTTTTGGACCGCGGCTGGCAACCCAGTACTTC
D gene: TRBD1; clone size: many; V gene: TRBV6-5; J gene: TRBJ1-2; CDR3 protein: CASSYEQGAFGYTF; CDR3 DNA: TGTGCCAGCAGTTACGAACAGGGGGCGTTTGGCTACACCTTC
D gene: NA; clone size: many; V gene: TRBV10-3; J gene: TRBJ2-7; CDR3 protein: CAISSVDHIGGEQYF; CDR3 DNA: TGTGCCATCAGTTCGGTGGACCATATCGGAGGGGAGCAGTACTTC
D gene: NA; clone size: NA; V gene: TRBV11-2; J gene: TRBJ2-7; CDR3 protein: CASSLEQGYERYF; CDR3 DNA: TGTGCCAGCAGCTTAGAACAGGGCTACGAGCGGTACTTC
D gene: TRBD2; clone size: NA; V gene: TRBV4-3; J gene: TRBJ2-5; CDR3 protein: CASSQDLLAGGTSQETQYF; CDR3 DNA: TGCGCCAGCAGCCAAGATCTCCTAGCGGGGGGAACATCGCAAGAGACCCAGTACTTC
D gene: NA; clone size: few; V gene: TRBV6-1; J gene: TRBJ1-5; CDR3 protein: CASSEILSGGLSNQPQHF; CDR3 DNA: TGTGCCAGCAGTGAAATCCTCTCCGGCGGACTTAGCAATCAGCCCCAGCATTTT
D gene: NA; clone size: many; V gene: TRBV30; J gene: TRBJ2-3; CDR3 protein: CAWMATFYSDTQYF; CDR3 DNA: TGTGCCTGGATGGCTACCTTTTACTCAGATACGCAGTATTTT
D gene: TRBD2; clone size: many; V gene: TRBV19; J gene: TRBJ2-1; CDR3 protein: CASYGGSGNEQFF; CDR3 DNA: TGTGCCAGTTATGGCGGGAGTGGGAATGAGCAGTTCTTC
D gene: NA; clone size: few; V gene: TRBV30; J gene: TRBJ1-3; CDR3 protein: CAWSFASGNTIYF; CDR3 DNA: TGTGCCTGGAGTTTCGCATCTGGAAACACCATATATTTT
D gene: TRBD2; clone size: NA; V gene: TRBV11-3; J gene: TRBJ2-7; CDR3 protein: CASSLVAGDEQYF; CDR3 DNA: TGTGCCAGCAGCTTAGTGGCGGGAGACGAGCAGTACTTC
D gene: NA; clone size: NA; V gene: TRBV6-1; J gene: TRBJ2-7; CDR3 protein: CASSEYGGPYEQYF; CDR3 DNA: TGTGCCAGCAGTGAATATGGGGGTCCCTACGAGCAGTACTTC
D gene: NA; clone size: many; V gene: TRBV3-1; J gene: TRBJ2-2; CDR3 protein: CASSQAGPSGELFF; CDR3 DNA: TGTGCCAGCAGCCAGGCCGGGCCCTCCGGGGAGCTGTTTTTT
D gene: NA; clone size: many; V gene: TRBV7-9; J gene: TRBJ2-7; CDR3 protein: CASSDFGDSLFFEQYF; CDR3 DNA: TGTGCCAGCAGCGACTTTGGTGACTCCCTGTTTTTCGAGCAGTACTTC
D gene: NA; clone size: NA; V gene: TRBV7-6; J gene: TRBJ2-7; CDR3 protein: CASSDSRAYEQYF; CDR3 DNA: TGTGCCAGCAGCGACTCGAGGGCCTACGAGCAGTACTTC
D gene: NA; clone size: few; V gene: TRBV7-9; J gene: TRBJ2-1; CDR3 protein: CASSLRGFVEQFF; CDR3 DNA: TGTGCCAGCAGCTTACGAGGGTTTGTTGAGCAGTTCTTC
D gene: TRBD2; clone size: NA; V gene: TRBV7-9; J gene: TRBJ2-1; CDR3 protein: CASSPGLAVSSYNEQFF; CDR3 DNA: TGTGCCAGCAGCCCCGGACTAGCGGTTAGCTCCTACAATGAGCAGTTCTTC
D gene: NA; clone size: NA; V gene: TRBV10-1; J gene: TRBJ2-7; CDR3 protein: CANSPTGSYEQYF; CDR3 DNA: TGCGCCAACAGTCCCACTGGCTCCTACGAGCAGTACTTC
D gene: TRBD2; clone size: few; V gene: TRBV7-2; J gene: TRBJ2-1; CDR3 protein: CASSPSLAGIYNEQFF; CDR3 DNA: TGTGCCAGCAGCCCCTCTCTAGCGGGGATCTACAATGAGCAGTTCTTC
D gene: NA; clone size: many; V gene: TRBV7-9; J gene: TRBJ2-3; CDR3 protein: CASREGSDTQYF; CDR3 DNA: TGTGCCAGCAGAGAGGGGTCAGATACGCAGTATTTT
D gene: NA; clone size: few; V gene: TRBV6-1; J gene: TRBJ2-7; CDR3 protein: CASTPGTIFYEQYF; CDR3 DNA: TGTGCCAGCACCCCAGGGACAATCTTCTACGAGCAGTACTTC
D gene: TRBD1; clone size: NA; V gene: TRBV7-9; J gene: TRBJ2-3; CDR3 protein: CASSFSDRATDTQYF; CDR3 DNA: TGTGCCAGCAGCTTCTCGGACAGGGCCACAGATACGCAGTATTTT
D gene: TRBD1; clone size: NA; V gene: TRBV3-1; J gene: TRBJ2-5; CDR3 protein: CASSLEGAWETQYF; CDR3 DNA: TGTGCCAGCAGCCTAGAGGGGGCTTGGGAGACCCAGTACTTC
D gene: TRBD1; clone size: few; V gene: TRBV5-1; J gene: TRBJ2-7; CDR3 protein: CASSLFTGGTYEQYF; CDR3 DNA: TGCGCCAGCAGCTTGTTTACAGGGGGGACCTACGAGCAGTACTTC
D gene: NA; clone size: many; V gene: TRBV14; J gene: TRBJ2-7; CDR3 protein: CASRDLYEQYF; CDR3 DNA: TGTGCCAGCAGGGACCTCTACGAGCAGTACTTC
D gene: NA; clone size: many; V gene: TRBV6-6; J gene: TRBJ2-7; CDR3 protein: CASSYSGQPEQYF; CDR3 DNA: TGTGCCAGCAGTTACTCTGGACAGCCCGAGCAGTACTTC
D gene: NA; clone size: many; V gene: TRBV7-9; J gene: TRBJ1-5; CDR3 protein: CASSAGHSNQPQHF; CDR3 DNA: TGTGCCAGCAGCGCGGGACACAGCAATCAGCCCCAGCATTTT
D gene: NA; clone size: many; V gene: TRBV5-1; J gene: TRBJ2-7; CDR3 protein: CASKFRAQGSYEQYF; CDR3 DNA: TGCGCCAGCAAATTCCGGGCCCAGGGATCCTACGAGCAGTACTTC
D gene: NA; clone size: NA; V gene: TRBV10-1; J gene: TRBJ2-2; CDR3 protein: CASSTQGFGELFF; CDR3 DNA: TGCGCCAGCAGTACCCAGGGATTCGGGGAGCTGTTTTTT
D gene: TRBD2; clone size: NA; V gene: TRBV20-1; J gene: TRBJ2-7; CDR3 protein: CSADGTSGMYEQYF; CDR3 DNA: TGCAGTGCCGACGGGACTAGCGGGATGTACGAGCAGTACTTC
D gene: NA; clone size: NA; V gene: TRBV6-5; J gene: TRBJ2-7; CDR3 protein: CASSSSGWYYEQYF; CDR3 DNA: TGTGCCAGCAGCTCCTCAGGGTGGTACTACGAGCAGTACTTC
D gene: TRBD1; clone size: many; V gene: TRBV6-2/TRBV6-3; J gene: TRBJ1-1; CDR3 protein: CASSTSTGFTEAFF; CDR3 DNA: TGTGCCAGCAGTACATCGACAGGGTTTACTGAAGCTTTCTTT
D gene: TRBD1; clone size: many; V gene: TRBV7-9; J gene: TRBJ1-1; CDR3 protein: CALEDREGEAFF; CDR3 DNA: TGTGCCTTAGAGGACAGGGAGGGTGAAGCTTTCTTT
D gene: TRBD1; clone size: many; V gene: TRBV12-3/TRBV12-4; J gene: TRBJ1-4; CDR3 protein: CASSTTGGNEKLFF; CDR3 DNA: TGTGCCAGCAGCACTACAGGGGGTAATGAAAAACTGTTTTTT
D gene: NA; clone size: many; V gene: TRBV5-1; J gene: TRBJ2-3; CDR3 protein: CASSSLGPTDTQYF; CDR3 DNA: TGCGCCAGCAGCTCGTTGGGGCCCACAGATACGCAGTATTTT
D gene: TRBD1; clone size: NA; V gene: TRBV29-1; J gene: TRBJ2-1; CDR3 protein: CSAPGQGVYNEQFF; CDR3 DNA: TGCAGCGCCCCGGGACAGGGAGTTTACAATGAGCAGTTCTTC
D gene: NA; clone size: NA; V gene: TRBV20-1; J gene: TRBJ2-7; CDR3 protein: CSARDIGLNYEQYF; CDR3 DNA: TGCAGTGCTAGAGATATAGGACTCAACTACGAGCAGTACTTC
D gene: TRBD2; clone size: few; V gene: TRBV6-1; J gene: TRBJ2-3; CDR3 protein: CASSEAGTSGSRGLDAQYF; CDR3 DNA: TGTGCCAGCAGTGAAGCTGGGACTAGCGGGTCAAGAGGACTAGATGCGCAGTATTTT
D gene: NA; clone size: few; V gene: TRBV7-6; J gene: TRBJ1-2; CDR3 protein: CASSGQANNYGYTF; CDR3 DNA: TGTGCCAGCAGCGGCCAGGCCAATAACTATGGCTACACCTTC
D gene: TRBD2; clone size: many; V gene: TRBV7-7; J gene: TRBJ2-3; CDR3 protein: CASSPTRGLAGGRRADTQYF; CDR3 DNA: TGTGCCAGCAGCCCCACTCGGGGACTAGCGGGGGGCCGCAGGGCAGATACGCAGTATTTT
D gene: TRBD1; clone size: many; V gene: TRBV9; J gene: TRBJ2-7; CDR3 protein: CASSVGQGISDEQYF; CDR3 DNA: TGTGCCAGCAGCGTAGGACAGGGGATTAGTGACGAGCAGTACTTC
D gene: TRBD2; clone size: few; V gene: TRBV9; J gene: TRBJ2-1; CDR3 protein: CASSVSGLVYNEQFF; CDR3 DNA: TGTGCCAGCAGCGTGTCGGGACTAGTCTACAATGAGCAGTTCTTC
D gene: NA; clone size: many; V gene: TRBV6-2/TRBV6-3; J gene: TRBJ1-1; CDR3 protein: CASSYSLGTEAFF; CDR3 DNA: TGTGCCAGCAGTTACTCGTTGGGTACTGAAGCTTTCTTT
D gene: NA; clone size: many; V gene: TRBV20-1; J gene: TRBJ2-5; CDR3 protein: CSAAGQETQYF; CDR3 DNA: TGCAGTGCGGCGGGACAAGAGACCCAGTACTTC
D gene: NA; clone size: many; V gene: TRBV4-2; J gene: TRBJ2-7; CDR3 protein: CASSQERQGTYEQYF; CDR3 DNA: TGTGCCAGCAGCCAAGAAAGGCAGGGGACCTACGAGCAGTACTTC